This TCR beta chain was obtained from a study of cytomegalovirus exposure and HLA in healthy donors. Overall study results and limits: The majority of TCR sequences were rare, yet some public TCRs appeared in many donors. TCR beta chains numbering under 200 were designated cytomegalovirus-associated.

This clone appeared once. As yet, its antigen is unknown. The donors were part of the validation cohort of around 110 subjects. That cohort was separate from the first cohort, which comprised 500 to 850 subjects. The protocol was immunoSEQ multiplex PCR, while the TCRdb copy is restricted to in-frame clones and leaves out a portion. The repertoire consists of more than 55,000 clones, with around 92% occurring once and the leading ten covering more than 1%. The clonotype was recovered from a woman aged 18-30 years in good health and CMV-seronegative. Sequencing was done on a sample of PBMCs.

The chain's CDR3 is CASRQGINTGELFF. For the CDR3, the DNA is TGTGCCAGCCGACAGGGGATAAACACCGGGGAGCTGTTTTTT. V and J are TRBV6-5 and TRBJ2-2; 8 positions agree with TRBD1. The CDR3 has 14 residues. The V segment lost 8 bases and the J segment 2 bases; nucleotides outside the gene matches: 4. CDR1 and CDR2 from the germline V gene are MNHEY and SVGAGI.